One sample yielded the 30 T cell receptor beta chains listed below, sequenced in a study of beta chain features in type 1 diabetes. Study observations and caveats: When Type 1 diabetes patients were examined, their TCRB CDR3s proved moderately but significantly shorter in all four CD4+ subsets.

Their recognized antigens are unknown. Expressed TCRB transcripts were sequenced because the isolated RNA had all been reverse transcribed beforehand. Sequencing was performed with immunoSEQ multiplex PCR; in TCRdb, only in-frame clones are kept and a portion is missing. The table has some 120,000 clones, around a sixth seen once; the top ten hold around 2.5%. The sample was central memory CD4+ T cells from blood. All receptors come from a man younger than 30 with type 1 diabetes.

The chain couples TRBV5-1 to TRBJ2-7; TRBD2 matches at 8 bases. The CDR3 totals 16 residues. The germline CDR1 and CDR2 sequences are SGHRS and YFSETQ. V was clipped by 1 base and J by 0 bases; unmatched bases: 6. As DNA, the CDR3 is TGCGCCAGCAGCTTGATGGCCAGCGGGGGCTCCTACGAGCAGTACTTC. This sequence encodes CASSLMASGGSYEQYF.

The V call is TRBV6-1, the J call TRBJ2-1; D might be TRBD1 (6 bases). Germline CDR1 and CDR2: MNHNS and SASEGT. V lost 4 bases and J lost 5, with 9 bases in between. This CDR3 spans 13 amino acids. The CDR3 nucleotides read TGTGCCAGCAGTGTAAAGGGGGACAATGAGCAGTTCTTC. This codes for CASSVKGDNEQFF.

This clone was picked up a small number of times. J is TRBJ2-2 and V is TRBV30, with D hard to call. With 0 bases removed from V and 6 bases from J, the gap between germline ends came to 8 bases. Looked up from germline, CDR1 is GTSNPN and CDR2 is SVGIG (reference sequence). This CDR3 has 13 residues. Here the CDR3 DNA reads TGTGCCTGGAGTGTAGTAGTGGCCGGGGAGCTGTTTTTT. Translated, it gives CAWSVVVAGELFF. Using reference TRBV30 and TRBJ2-2 for the parts outside the CDR3, the full variable domain is SQTIHQWPATLVQPVGSPLSLECTVEGTSNPNLYWYRQAAGRGLQLLFYSVGIGQISSEVPQNLSASRPQDRQFILSSKKLLLSDSGFYLCAWSVVVAGELFFGEGSRLTVL.

Note on this clone: A single base separates this from a much larger clone, so it may be a read error. Within the sample, other DNA sequences also encode this same CDR3. This rearrangement joins TRBV6-6 to TRBJ2-5; maybe TRBD1 (6 bases). With 7 bases removed from V and 2 bases from J, the gap between germline ends came to 14 bases. There are 14 residues in the CDR3. Germline CDR1 and CDR2: MNHNY and SVGAGI (reference sequence). This chain's CDR3 is CASKPLTGQETQYF. CDR3 sequence (DNA): TGTGCCAGCAAGCCCCTCACAGGGCAAGAGACCCAGTACTTC.

A few counts support this clone. CDR3 amino acids: CASSLVGDSLYEQYF. CDR3 in DNA: TGTGCCAGCAGCTTGGTAGGTGACAGCCTCTACGAGCAGTACTTC. The chain employs TRBV5-6 and TRBJ2-7; D is possibly TRBD1 (5 bases). This CDR3 spans 15 amino acids. Germline CDR1 is SGHDT and CDR2 is YYEEEE. Trimming left V 0 bases short and J 3 bases short, with 13 bases between.

The chain has TRBV29-1 and TRBJ2-3, with 10 nucleotides matching TRBD2. The CDR3 sequence is 14 residues long. V lost 4 bases and J lost 5; bases outside the gene matches: 6. Germline V gene sequence: CDR1 SQVTM, CDR2 ANQGSEA. In DNA, the CDR3 is TGCAGCGTTGTAGGTGCTAGCGGGAGAGATACGCAGTATTTT. This gives the protein CSVVGASGRDTQYF.

The chain carries TRBV5-1 and TRBJ2-7; D call uncertain. CDR1 is SGHRS and CDR2 is YFSETQ in the germline V gene. This CDR3 spans 14 amino acids. V gave up 5 bases and J gave up 1 base, with 13 bases separating them. The CDR3 reads CASSMSTPSYEQYF. The CDR3 DNA reads as TGCGCCAGCAGTATGTCTACCCCATCCTACGAGCAGTACTTC.

This clone was observed a few times. CDR3: CASSVGVRGVTDTQYF. As DNA, the CDR3 is TGTGCCAGCAGCGTAGGGGTGAGGGGAGTGACAGATACGCAGTATTTT. The V gene is TRBV9, the J gene TRBJ2-3; D could derive from TRBD1 or TRBD2 (5 bases each). V was cut by 0 bases and J by 3 bases, with 14 bases left in between. CDR1 SGDLS and CDR2 YYNGEE come from the germline V gene. This CDR3 is built from 16 residues.

This clone was recorded a few times. The rearrangement uses TRBV27 and TRBJ2-1, with TRBD2 identical over 7 bases. This CDR3 comprises 16 residues. Looked up from germline, CDR1 is MNHEY and CDR2 is SMNVEV (reference sequence). The V and J ends lost 1 base and 5 bases, in that order; junction bases with no gene match: 8. Here the CDR3 reads CASSLWASGLNNEQFF. The CDR3 DNA reads TGTGCCAGCAGTTTATGGGCTAGCGGATTAAACAATGAGCAGTTCTTC.

The chain recombines TRBV6-5 with TRBJ2-7; D is undetermined. The CDR3 runs 13 residues. The V gene lost 4 bases and the J gene lost 4 bases, with 11 bases spanning the gap. The germline CDR1 and CDR2 sequences are MNHEY and SVGAGI. CDR3 DNA: TGTGCCAGCAGTTCAGCCGGCCTTTACGAGCAGTACTTC. Its protein is CASSSAGLYEQYF.

The rearrangement uses TRBV6-1 and TRBJ1-2, with D uncertain. Between the trimmed V and J ends, which lost 8 bases and 3 bases, there was a span of 10 bases. Germline values: CDR1 MNHNS, CDR2 SASEGT. The CDR3 has 12 residues. DNA of the CDR3: TGTGCCAGCTTAGGGAAAGACTATGGCTACACCTTC. It specifies CASLGKDYGYTF.

V is TRBV4-1 and J is TRBJ1-2; D gene uncertain. This CDR3 contains 13 residues. V was pared by 1 base and J by 4 bases, with 7 bases between. Germline CDR1 and CDR2: MGHRA and YSYEKL. This CDR3 reads CASSQVATYGYTF. The CDR3 DNA reads as TGCGCCAGCAGCCAAGTGGCCACCTATGGCTACACCTTC.

In its sample, this clone was seen a few times. This chain links TRBV29-1 with TRBJ1-1; D unresolved. With 2 bases removed from V and 1 base from J, the gap between germline ends came to 8 bases. The length of the CDR3 is 13 residues. Germline V gene data show CDR1 as SQVTM and CDR2 as ANQGSEA. The CDR3 here is CSVEWPANTEAFF. CDR3 nucleotide sequence: TGCAGCGTTGAATGGCCAGCGAACACTGAAGCTTTCTTT.

The CDR3 reads CASSSGSPVYEQYF. CDR3 DNA sequence: TGCGCCAGCAGCTCCGGGTCCCCCGTCTACGAGCAGTACTTC. The V and J genes are TRBV5-1 and TRBJ2-7; D gene uncertain. The V gene's germline CDR1 is SGHRS and CDR2 YFSETQ. This CDR3 contains 14 residues. The V end lost 3 bases, the J end lost 3 bases, and 13 bases lay between the germline ends.

This clone has a handful of counts. The chain couples TRBV19 to TRBJ2-3; TRBD2 might be the D (5 bases). The CDR3 has 15 residues. Trimming removed 1 base from V and 1 base from J, with 9 bases in between. CDR1 and CDR2 from the germline V gene are LNHDA and SQIVND (reference sequence). The CDR3 protein is CASSIAPRGTDTQYF. In nucleotides, the CDR3 is TGTGCCAGTAGTATAGCACCGAGGGGCACAGATACGCAGTATTTT.

The chain recombines TRBV7-6 with TRBJ2-1, with TRBD2 identical over 8 bases. The J segment lost 8 bases and the V segment lost 5 bases, leaving 8 bases of the junction unmatched. The CDR3 covers 14 residues. Germline values: CDR1 SGHVS, CDR2 FNYEAQ. CDR3 sequence (DNA): TGTGCCAGCAGCCCGGGACTAGAGGTCCATGAGCAGTTCTTC. It encodes CASSPGLEVHEQFF. Full variable domain (outside the CDR3, taken from reference TRBV7-6 and TRBJ2-1): GAGVSQSPRYKVTKRGQDVALRCDPISGHVSLYWYRQALGQGPEFLTYFNYEAQQDKSGLPNDRFSAERPEGSISTLTIQRTEQRDSAMYRCASSPGLEVHEQFFGPGTRLTVL.

This clone has just a few counts. The rearrangement uses TRBV2 and TRBJ2-5, with D hard to call. The V gene lost 9 bases and the J gene lost 4 bases, with 9 bases spanning the gap. Germline CDR1 reads SNHLY; CDR2 reads FYNNEI. The CDR3 runs to 11 residues. CDR3 loop: CASTVRETQYF. Written as DNA, the CDR3 is TGTGCCAGTACGGTTCGAGAGACCCAGTACTTC.

The chain links TRBV2 to TRBJ2-3, with D possibly being TRBD1 or TRBD2 (5 bases each). The CDR3 contains 13 residues. Trimming left V 7 bases short and J 0 bases short, with 8 bases between. Germline loops: CDR1 SNHLY, CDR2 FYNNEI. CDR3: CASTWDSTDTQYF. The CDR3 DNA is TGTGCCAGCACTTGGGACAGCACAGATACGCAGTATTTT. The variable domain in full, completed from reference TRBV2 and TRBJ2-3, reads EPEVTQTPSHQVTQMGQEVILRCVPISNHLYFYWYRQILGQKVEFLVSFYNNEISEKSEIFDDQFSVERPDGSNFTLKIRSTKLEDSAMYFCASTWDSTDTQYFGPGTRLTVL.

The chain is built from TRBV27 and TRBJ1-6; D gene unclear. Per germline, CDR1 MNHEY and CDR2 SMNVEV (reference sequence). The CDR3 runs 17 residues. Trimming removed 4 bases at V and 6 bases at J, with 19 bases between. In DNA form, the CDR3 reads TGTGCCAGCAGTTCTCATTTCGGGAGCTCGGGTAATTCACCCCTCCACTTT. The encoded protein is CASSSHFGSSGNSPLHF.

V is TRBV4-2 and J is TRBJ1-5; D is ambiguous. Germline CDR1 reads LGHNA; CDR2 reads YNFKEQ. V lost 4 bases and J 1 base, leaving 11 bases between the germline ends. CDR3 length: 15 residues. The CDR3 DNA sequence: TGTGCCAGCAGCCTGGCCGACCGAAGCAATCAGCCCCAGCATTTT. This codes for CASSLADRSNQPQHF.

The gene calls are TRBV6-6 and TRBJ2-1, with TRBD1 matching 8 bases. J lost 6 bases, V lost 4 bases, and 5 bases had no gene match. Germline V CDR1 and CDR2: MNHNY, SVGAGI (reference sequence). This CDR3 contains 14 residues. CDR3 loop: CASSSKQGGNEQFF. The DNA of the CDR3 is TGTGCCAGCAGTTCGAAACAGGGGGGCAATGAGCAGTTCTTC.

This clone was seen a handful of times. J is TRBJ2-7 and V is TRBV29-1; D possibly corresponds to TRBD2 (5 bases). The V gene's germline CDR1 is SQVTM and CDR2 ANQGSEA. With 6 bases removed from V and 5 bases from J, the gap between germline ends came to 14 bases. The CDR3 is 12 residues long. This chain's CDR3 is CSVARGSDEQYF. The DNA of the CDR3 is TGCAGCGTGGCCCGGGGTTCAGACGAGCAGTACTTC.

This clone was counted a few times. This chain joins TRBV23-1 and TRBJ2-2; 7 nucleotides line up with TRBD1. TRBV23-1 is flagged as an ORF with uncertain function. CDR3 length equals 17 residues. V dropped 3 bases and J dropped 1; count of bases not matched to a gene: 8. Here the CDR3 reads CASSHGSGTENTGELFF. In nucleotides, the CDR3 is TGCGCCAGCAGTCATGGGTCAGGGACAGAGAACACCGGGGAGCTGTTTTTT.

The chain joins TRBV5-1 to TRBJ2-3; weak D call: TRBD1 (6 bases). Germline CDR1 is SGHRS and CDR2 is YFSETQ. The V end was cut by 4 bases, the J end by 4 bases, with 13 bases between. The CDR3 length is 14 residues. The CDR3 DNA follows: TGCGCCAGCAGCCACCTGGACAGAGCAGATACGCAGTATTTT. Encoded protein: CASSHLDRADTQYF.

This chain links TRBV29-1 with TRBJ1-1; unclear D gene. Per the germline V gene, CDR1 is SQVTM and CDR2 is ANQGSEA. V was pared by 3 bases and J by 1 base, with 6 bases between. The CDR3 sequence is 12 residues long. Written as DNA, the CDR3 is TGCAGCGTTGATATACAGAACACTGAAGCTTTCTTT. It translates to CSVDIQNTEAFF.

V usage is TRBV6-1 and J usage is TRBJ2-1; 9 bases fit TRBD2. CDR3 length: 17 residues. Germline V gene data show CDR1 as MNHNS and CDR2 as SASEGT. With 6 bases clipped from V and 0 bases from J, the junction kept 9 bases outside the gene matches. Here the CDR3 DNA reads TGTGCCAGCAGGGAACTAGCGGGCTCTAGCTCCTACAATGAGCAGTTCTTC. Protein product: CASRELAGSSSYNEQFF.

This clone was counted between two and nine times. This chain uses TRBV15 with TRBJ1-6; 8 bases are shared with TRBD1. This CDR3 comprises 17 residues. V was pared by 3 bases and J by 7 bases, with 11 bases of the junction left unmatched. The V gene's germline CDR1 is LNHNV and CDR2 YYDKDF (reference sequence). Here the CDR3 reads CATSSRLGTGGNSPLHF. The DNA of the CDR3 is TGTGCCACCAGCAGTCGACTAGGGACAGGCGGGAATTCACCCCTCCACTTT. Full variable domain (remainder filled in from reference TRBV15 and TRBJ1-6): DAMVIQNPRYQVTQFGKPVTLSCSQTLNHNVMYWYQQKSSQAPKLLFHYYDKDFNNEADTPDNFQSRRPNTSFCFLDIRSPGLGDTAMYLCATSSRLGTGGNSPLHFGNGTRLTVT.

The rearrangement links TRBV14 to TRBJ2-5; either TRBD1 or TRBD2 may fit D (5 bases each). Germline loops: CDR1 SGHDN, CDR2 FVKESK. The CDR3 is 18 residues long. Trimming removed 4 bases at V and 4 bases at J, with 25 bases between. As DNA, the CDR3 is TGTGCCAGCAGCCCCGATCCCAGGACAAAGCCGGCGGGAGAGACCCAGTACTTC. This sequence encodes CASSPDPRTKPAGETQYF. Together with reference TRBV14 and TRBJ2-5, the CDR3 gives the full variable domain: EAGVTQFPSHSVIEKGQTVTLRCDPISGHDNLYWYRRVMGKEIKFLLHFVKESKQDESGMPNNRFLAERTGGTYSTLKVQPAELEDSGVYFCASSPDPRTKPAGETQYFGPGTRLLVL.

V usage is TRBV7-6 and J usage is TRBJ2-5; D perhaps matches TRBD1 (6 bases). Germline V gene lookup returns CDR1 SGHVS and CDR2 FNYEAQ. Trimming pared 1 base from V and 5 bases from J, leaving 11 bases between. The CDR3 totals 14 residues. This CDR3 is CASSLVSTGETQYF. CDR3 coding DNA: TGTGCCAGCAGCTTAGTTAGTACAGGGGAGACCCAGTACTTC.

This clone was recorded at least ten times. This rearrangement joins TRBV2 to TRBJ1-1, with no clear D. The CDR3 extends over 12 amino acids. V lost 6 bases and J 8 bases, leaving 13 bases between the germline ends. Germline CDR1 is SNHLY and CDR2 is FYNNEI. CDR3 protein: CASRRSSNEAFF. DNA of the CDR3: TGTGCCAGCAGGCGATCTTCTAACGAAGCTTTCTTT.